The next 28 T cell receptor beta chains were all read from a single sample in a study of blood T cell repertoires in COVID-19. Some clones are missing from TCRdb's copy, which holds only in-frame ones; the method was immunoSEQ multiplex PCR. The data contain 250,000 to 300,000 clones, about 80% of them seen just once; the ten biggest clones take up around 4.1%. The sample taken for sequencing was PBMCs or T cells enriched from blood (not recorded which). The receptors were sampled from a man aged 25 to 40 with acute COVID-19.

The chain carries TRBV6-5 and TRBJ1-1; D is uncertain. V was clipped by 6 bases and J by 0 bases, with 8 bases between them. Germline lookup yields CDR1 MNHEY and CDR2 SVGAGI. The CDR3 runs 13 residues. Written as DNA, the CDR3 is TGTGCCAGCAGGAGGGCAATGAACACTGAAGCTTTCTTT. It is translated as CASRRAMNTEAFF.

The rearrangement links TRBV3-1 (or the pseudogene TRBV3-2) to TRBJ1-4; D possibly corresponds to TRBD1 (5 bases). Germline lookup yields CDR1 LGHDT and CDR2 YNNKEL (reference sequence). CDR3 size: 16 residues. The V end was cut by 3 bases, the J end by 10 bases, with 21 bases between. The CDR3 nucleotides are TGTGCCAGCAGCCATTGGGGGGGGACGAAGGAGGGAAAACTGTTTTTT. This sequence encodes CASSHWGGTKEGKLFF.

The V gene is TRBV7-9, the J gene TRBJ2-1; 7 nucleotides match TRBD1. Germline values: CDR1 SEHNR, CDR2 FQNEAQ (reference sequence). The ends lost 1 base at V and 10 bases at J; junction bases unmatched: 13. The CDR3 is made up of 16 amino acids. CDR3 protein: CASSLEGAGYNREQFF. The DNA for the CDR3 is TGTGCCAGCAGCTTAGAGGGGGCAGGGTACAATCGGGAGCAGTTCTTC. Looking up the rest from reference TRBV7-9 and TRBJ2-1 gives the full variable domain: DTGVSQNPRHKITKRGQNVTFRCDPISEHNRLYWYRQTLGQGPEFLTYFQNEAQLEKSRLLSDRFSAERPKGSFSTLEIQRTEQGDSAMYLCASSLEGAGYNREQFFGPGTRLTVL.

This clone was observed a few times. This rearrangement joins TRBV28 to TRBJ2-7; 9 bases agree with TRBD2. The CDR3 is made up of 15 amino acids. CDR1 and CDR2 from the germline V gene are MDHEN and SYDVKM. V shed 6 bases and J 1 base; nucleotides not matched to a gene: 7. The DNA of the CDR3 is TGTGCCAGCAGCCGGCGGACTAGCGTTTCCTACGAGCAGTACGTC. This gives the protein CASSRRTSVSYEQYV.

J is TRBJ2-1 and V is TRBV18; D gene unclear. Trimming removed 5 bases from V and 9 bases from J, with 26 bases in between. The CDR3 has 17 residues. Per the germline V gene, CDR1 is KGHSH and CDR2 is LQKENI. The CDR3 reads CASSSRVPYPTESEQFF. The DNA for the CDR3 is TGTGCCAGCTCATCCCGGGTCCCGTACCCAACGGAGTCTGAGCAGTTCTTC.

This chain connects TRBV5-4 to TRBJ1-2; 9 bases match TRBD1. The germline gives CDR1 SGHNT, CDR2 YYREEE (reference sequence). The CDR3 totals 15 residues. With V trimmed by 0 bases and J by 8 bases, 8 bases remained unmatched. CDR3 amino acids: CASSLDRQGVKGYTF. The DNA for the CDR3 is TGTGCCAGCAGCTTGGACCGACAGGGGGTAAAAGGCTACACCTTC.

This clone was observed a few times. The chain has TRBV28 and TRBJ1-2; 7 bases agree with TRBD1. The germline V gene encodes CDR1 MDHEN and CDR2 SYDVKM. J lost 4 bases, V lost 4 bases, and 15 bases had no gene match. The CDR3 is made up of 17 amino acids. CDR3 in amino acids: CASSYSSTGKLRYGYTF. The CDR3 region has the DNA TGTGCCAGCAGTTACTCCTCGACAGGGAAGCTGCGCTATGGCTACACCTTC.

This rearrangement joins TRBV19 to TRBJ1-4; the D gene is possibly TRBD1 (6 bases). The ends were cut back, 5 bases at V and 8 bases at J, with 21 bases in the middle. Per the germline V gene, CDR1 is LNHDA and CDR2 is SQIVND (reference sequence). This CDR3 region has 16 residues. The CDR3 DNA follows: TGTGCCAGTAGTGCCGGGACACTCCTCCTTCTGGAAAAACTGTTTTTT. Residues: CASSAGTLLLLEKLFF. The full variable domain, rest sourced from reference TRBV19 and TRBJ1-4, is DGGITQSPKYLFRKEGQNVTLSCEQNLNHDAMYWYRQDPGQGLRLIYYSQIVNDFQKGDIAEGYSVSREKKESFPLTVTSAQKNPTAFYLCASSAGTLLLLEKLFFGSGTQLSVL.

This chain uses TRBV3-1 (or the pseudogene TRBV3-2) with TRBJ2-1; 12 bases align to TRBD2. The CDR3 contains 15 residues. V was pared by 0 bases and J by 9 bases, with 3 bases of the junction left unmatched. In germline, CDR1 is LGHDT, CDR2 YNNKEL (reference sequence). CDR3 DNA: TGTGCCAGCAGCCAAGAGACTAGCGGGAGCAGTGAGCAGTTCTTC. Encoded protein: CASSQETSGSSEQFF.

Notes on this clone: The identical CDR3 is also encoded by other nucleotide sequences in the sample. CDR3 amino acids: CASRFTGNRGELFF. Written as DNA, the CDR3 is TGTGCCAGCAGATTTACGGGGAATCGGGGGGAGCTGTTTTTT. The chain couples TRBV3-1 (or the pseudogene TRBV3-2) to TRBJ2-2, with D perhaps matching TRBD2 (5 bases). This CDR3 is built from 14 residues. Germline V gene data show CDR1 as LGHDT and CDR2 as YNNKEL (reference sequence). The V gene lost 6 bases and the J gene lost 8 bases, with 16 bases spanning the gap.

DNA of the CDR3: TGTGCCAGCAGTTACCGGTGGGACACCGCGAATTCACCCCTCCACTTT. This gives the protein CASSYRWDTANSPLHF. The V gene is TRBV6-5, the J gene TRBJ1-6; a possible D gene is TRBD1 (6 bases). Per the germline V gene, CDR1 is MNHEY and CDR2 is SVGAGI. V dropped 2 bases and J dropped 7 bases, with 15 bases sitting between them. The CDR3 is 16 residues long.

The J gene is TRBJ1-4, the V gene TRBV25-1, with a tentative D call TRBD1 (5 bases). V was shortened by 4 bases and J by 2 bases, with 14 bases between the two germline ends. Germline V gives CDR1 MGHDK, CDR2 SYGVNS. The CDR3 runs 16 residues. Here the CDR3 DNA reads TGTGCCAGCAGTGGGATTGGGGCCGGGACTAATGAAAAACTGTTTTTT. Its protein is CASSGIGAGTNEKLFF.

CDR3 sequence (DNA): TGTGCCACCAGTGCTACAGGGGGCGGGAAACTGTTTTTT. Translated, it gives CATSATGGGKLFF. This rearrangement joins TRBV24-1 to TRBJ1-4; 9 bases align to TRBD1. CDR1 KGHDR and CDR2 SFDVKD come from the germline V gene. The ends lost 5 bases at V and 11 bases at J; junction bases unmatched: 5. The CDR3 is made up of 13 amino acids.

The rearrangement joins TRBV5-4 to TRBJ2-2, with D tentatively TRBD2 (5 bases). The V end was cut by 2 bases, the J end by 7 bases, with 9 bases between. This CDR3 region has 13 residues. The germline gives CDR1 SGHNT, CDR2 YYREEE (reference sequence). CDR3 bases: TGTGCCAGCAGCTTCCCGGCGGGCGGGGAGCTGTTTTTT. Its translation is CASSFPAGGELFF.

This clone was picked up many times. The chain carries TRBV2 and TRBJ2-3; D remains unclear. The V end was cut by 6 bases, the J end by 2 bases, with 9 bases between. The CDR3 is 13 residues long. Germline values: CDR1 SNHLY, CDR2 FYNNEI. In DNA form, the CDR3 reads TGTGCCAGCAGGGGCGATAACACAGATACGCAGTATTTT. As protein: CASRGDNTDTQYF.

This rearrangement joins TRBV6-2 or TRBV6-3 to TRBJ2-7; TRBD1 agrees at 7 bases. The CDR3 has 17 amino acids. CDR1 and CDR2 from the germline V gene are MNHEY and SVGEGT. Unmatched junction bases numbered 18, after V lost 5 bases and J lost 5 bases. The CDR3 reads CASSKGTSPDRAHEQYV. The CDR3 DNA reads as TGTGCCAGCAGTAAAGGAACTTCGCCTGACAGGGCACACGAGCAGTACGTC.

This rearrangement joins TRBV6-4 to TRBJ2-3; D not resolved. The ends were cut back, 8 bases at V and 7 bases at J, with 16 bases in the middle. The CDR3 has 13 amino acids. Germline CDR1 reads MRHNA; CDR2 reads SNTAGT. The chain's CDR3 is CASSGTLGNTQYF. CDR3 DNA: TGTGCCAGCTCTGGTACCCTAGGCAATACGCAGTATTTT.

This sequence joins TRBV6-5 and TRBJ1-2; D is unresolved. The V gene lost 1 base and the J gene lost 2 bases, with 11 bases spanning the gap. The CDR3 consists of 15 residues. Looked up from germline, CDR1 is MNHEY and CDR2 is SVGAGI. The chain's CDR3 is CASSYWKDSNYGYTF. The CDR3 DNA follows: TGTGCCAGCAGTTACTGGAAGGACTCAAACTATGGCTACACCTTC.

The V and J genes are TRBV14 and TRBJ2-5; 9 positions match TRBD1. With 4 bases clipped from V and 5 bases from J, the junction kept 8 bases outside the gene matches. The germline V gene has CDR1 SGHDN and CDR2 FVKESK. This CDR3 spans 15 amino acids. CDR3 protein: CASSLTGGVQETQYF. The CDR3, as DNA: TGTGCCAGCAGCCTAACAGGGGGCGTTCAGGAGACCCAGTACTTC. The full variable domain, with the rest looked up from reference TRBV14 and TRBJ2-5, is EAGVTQFPSHSVIEKGQTVTLRCDPISGHDNLYWYRRVMGKEIKFLLHFVKESKQDESGMPNNRFLAERTGGTYSTLKVQPAELEDSGVYFCASSLTGGVQETQYFGPGTRLLVL.

This chain uses TRBV19 with TRBJ1-4; 7 bases line up with TRBD1. The CDR3 covers 12 residues. With V trimmed by 6 bases and J by 8 bases, 3 bases remained unmatched. CDR1 LNHDA and CDR2 SQIVND come from the germline V gene (reference sequence). The CDR3 DNA reads as TGTGCCAGTAGCGGGACAGTCGAAAAACTGTTTTTT. Protein product: CASSGTVEKLFF.

The chain is built from TRBV27 and TRBJ2-5, with D perhaps matching TRBD1 (5 bases). V was trimmed by 4 bases and J by 5 bases, leaving 11 bases between them. CDR3 length: 13 residues. The germline gives CDR1 MNHEY, CDR2 SMNVEV (reference sequence). The CDR3 sequence is CASSWGLGETQYF. CDR3 nucleotide sequence: TGTGCCAGCAGTTGGGGCCTGGGGGAGACCCAGTACTTC.

DNA of the CDR3: TGTGCCAGCAGTTACAGGGCGGGAGAGGACCTCTCCTACAATGAGCAGTTCTTC. This sequence encodes CASSYRAGEDLSYNEQFF. The chain couples TRBV6-2 or TRBV6-3 to TRBJ2-1; TRBD2 agrees at 7 bases. The CDR3 is 18 residues long. In germline, CDR1 is MNHEY, CDR2 SVGEGT. V trimming: 2 bases; J trimming: 0 bases; junction bases outside the gene matches: 10.

This CDR3 is CASSQMRGNTIYF. CDR3 sequence (DNA): TGTGCCAGCAGCCAGATGCGGGGAAACACCATATATTTT. The rearrangement uses TRBV5-8 and TRBJ1-3, with unresolved D. The V gene's germline CDR1 is SGHTS and CDR2 YDEGEE. Trimming left V 4 bases short and J 4 bases short, with 9 bases between. The CDR3 has 13 residues.

This clone was detected only a few times. V usage is TRBV7-8 and J usage is TRBJ1-1; weak D call: TRBD1 (5 bases). Germline CDR1 reads SGHVS; CDR2 reads FQNEAQ. V lost 4 bases and J lost 3, with 12 bases in between. This CDR3 has 14 amino acids. The CDR3 nucleotides are TGTGCCAGCAGCTCACGGGAGGGACACACTGAAGCTTTCTTT. Translating gives CASSSREGHTEAFF.

The rearrangement joins TRBV27 to TRBJ2-5; 8 positions agree with TRBD1. This CDR3 region has 17 residues. Germline assignment: CDR1 MNHEY and CDR2 SMNVEV (reference sequence). Trimming at V came to 1 base and at J to 5 bases, leaving 12 bases not matched to a gene. The CDR3 DNA reads as TGTGCCAGCAGTTTATTCGGCGGCAGGGGGCTCGGGGAGACCCAGTACTTC. It encodes CASSLFGGRGLGETQYF.

The chain employs TRBV10-3 and TRBJ1-2; D not certain. The CDR3 extends over 16 amino acids. Germline values: CDR1 ENHRY, CDR2 SYGVKD. The V end was cut by 2 bases, the J end by 8 bases, with 21 bases between. This CDR3 is CAISELADGPGLGYTF. CDR3 coding DNA: TGTGCCATCAGTGAGCTAGCGGATGGCCCCGGTTTGGGCTACACCTTC.

The chain carries TRBV5-4 and TRBJ1-2, with D perhaps TRBD1 (6 bases). Deletions cut 4 bases from V and 8 bases from J, with 12 bases between. The CDR3 is 12 amino acids. Germline CDR1 reads SGHNT; CDR2 reads YYREEE (reference sequence). The chain's CDR3 is CASSQTGSGYTF. CDR3 in DNA: TGTGCCAGCAGCCAAACAGGGTCCGGCTACACCTTC.

V gene TRBV29-1 combines with J gene TRBJ1-1, with D possibly being TRBD1 (5 bases). Germline V lookup: CDR1 SQVTM, CDR2 ANQGSEA. The CDR3 sequence is 12 residues long. Trimming stripped 5 bases from V and 5 bases from J, with 12 bases between. The CDR3 is CSVNQGRTEAFF. CDR3 DNA sequence: TGCAGCGTTAATCAGGGAAGAACTGAAGCTTTCTTT.